This T cell receptor beta chain originates from a study of Tregs in tolerant kidney transplant recipients. CD4+CD25+CD127- Tregs, CD4+CD25- non-Tregs, CD4 and CD8 cells were sorted. This clone was counted a single time. This CDR3 is built from 16 residues. V shed 3 bases and J 11 bases; nucleotides not matched to a gene: 13. The germline CDR1 and CDR2 sequences are WSHSY and SAAADI. The assay was immunoSEQ multiplex PCR, and TCRdb's table has in-frame clones only and misses some. The sample records about 110,000 clones, 90% being singletons. The receptor was derived from a human donor who received a combined kidney and bone marrow transplant. The material sequenced was CD4+ T cells from blood, taken before the transplant. The chain uses TRBV10-2 and TRBJ1-1; 12 positions match TRBD1. CDR3 sequence (DNA): TGCGCCAGCAGTGAATCTGGGACAGGGGGCTTCTCGTTGGCTTTCTTT. It is translated as CASSESGTGGFSLAFF.